This TCR beta chain was captured in a study of CXCR3-negative and CXCR3-positive naive CD8 T cells. Whole-study results and caveats: Memory cells showed distinct TRBV-TRBJ patterns, while the two naive subsets matched.

In triplicate, each CD8+ T cell subset was sorted at 300,000 cells per replicate. Per the germline V gene, CDR1 is SGDLS and CDR2 is YYNGEE. CDR3 length equals 20 residues. 5' RACE with UMI labels generated the TRB cDNA libraries. Using the 5' RACE reads, TCRdb records one entry per CDR3 protein without DNA. The table lists some 41,000 distinct CDR3 sequences. On this clonotype itself: The antigen remains undetermined.

The sequenced material came from memory CD8+ T cells from blood. This chain joins TRBV9 and TRBJ2-1; TCRdb's D call, TRBD2, is unchecked because there is no DNA. The source of this sequence is a human donor in good health. Some clones in this sample may be carry-over from other donors' samples. The CDR3 sequence is CASSTMSSTSGGAFGNEQFF. Combining the CDR3 with reference TRBV9 and TRBJ2-1 gives the whole variable domain DSGVTQTPKHLITATGQRVTLRCSPRSGDLSVYWYQQSLDQGLQFLIQYYNGEERAKGNILERFSAQQFPDLHSELNLSSLELGDSALYFCASSTMSSTSGGAFGNEQFFGPGTRLTVL.